This T cell receptor (beta chain) was identified during a study of blood T cell repertoires in COVID-19. In the original analysis: Amplification with reference gene primers provided the estimates of nucleated cell counts. Sequencing used immunoSEQ multiplex PCR; TCRdb keeps in-frame clones, though not all of them. For V, J and clone size, that table is used; D and trimming come from the DNA. Among about 96,000 clones listed, approximately 84% were seen once. Germline-derived CDR1 and CDR2 are MDHEN and SYDVKM. V lost 10 bases and J 4 bases, leaving 16 bases between the germline ends. CDR3 length: 13 amino acids.

The sequenced material came from peripheral blood. The source is a woman between 55 and 75 years old with acute or convalescent COVID-19. This chain links TRBV28 with TRBJ1-2; D is uncertain. In DNA, the CDR3 is TGTGCCACCCTGGAGGACCCTGGCTATGGCTACACCTTC. Its translation: CATLEDPGYGYTF.